These 22 T cell receptor beta chains came from one sample sequenced in a study of T cells in Graves' hyperthyroidism and ophthalmopathy. Regions amplified from RNA transcripts were the TCR beta CDR3 regions. The HTBI primer set drove a first-round RT-PCR of the TCR CDR3. In TCRdb, the multiplex PCR reads were re-called with MiXCR into one record per CDR3 protein. Of approximately 400,000 distinct CDR3 sequences listed, 25% are singletons. Sequencing was carried out using blood. All receptors derive from a man aged 50 or older with Graves' hyperthyroidism.

This clonotype was counted ten times or more. This chain connects TRBV7-3 to TRBJ2-1; 10 positions match TRBD2. The CDR3 contains 17 residues. V trimming: 5 bases; J trimming: 4 bases; junction bases outside the gene matches: 11. The germline V gene encodes CDR1 SGHTA and CDR2 FQGTGA. CDR3 coding DNA: TGTGCCAGCAGCCCGAGGGCTAGCGGGAGTCCATACAATGAGCAGTTCTTC. Amino acid sequence: CASSPRASGSPYNEQFF.

The chain carries TRBV27 and TRBJ2-3, with TRBD2 matching 10 bases. The CDR3 covers 16 residues. Germline CDR1 MNHEY, CDR2 SMNVEV (reference sequence). After removal of 4 bases from V and 4 bases from J, the junction contained 8 bases not matched to a gene. The chain's CDR3 is CASSSRLAGIADTQYF. The CDR3 nucleotides are TGTGCCAGCAGTTCCAGACTAGCGGGTATCGCAGATACGCAGTATTTT.

This clonotype was seen repeatedly, ten times or more. The chain carries TRBV5-1 and TRBJ1-1; weak D call: TRBD1 (6 bases). In germline, CDR1 is SGHRS, CDR2 YFSETQ. This CDR3 has 12 amino acids. With 6 bases removed from V and 1 base from J, the gap between germline ends came to 7 bases. CDR3 nucleotides: TGCGCCAGCAAACAGGGGAACACTGAAGCTTTCTTT. Its protein product is CASKQGNTEAFF.

The rearrangement links TRBV11-3 to TRBJ2-7, with TRBD2 matching 9 bases. The CDR3 sequence is 16 residues long. CDR1 and CDR2 from the germline V gene are SGHNT and YENEEA. V lost 5 bases and J lost 7; bases outside the gene matches: 15. As DNA, the CDR3 is TGTGCCAGCAGCCCCGAAGGAGCGGGAGGTTTAAGGGAGCAGTACTTC. Protein: CASSPEGAGGLREQYF.

In its sample, this clonotype was seen a few times. This chain connects TRBV11-2 to TRBJ2-7; TRBD2 matches 13 bases. With V trimmed by 3 bases and J by 0 bases, 8 bases remained unmatched. The germline gives CDR1 SGHAT, CDR2 FQNNGV. The CDR3 spans 18 residues. The CDR3 region is CASSLELAGGPASYEQYF. CDR3 DNA sequence: TGTGCCAGCAGCTTGGAACTAGCGGGAGGGCCCGCCTCCTACGAGCAGTACTTC.

A few counts support this clonotype. The chain couples TRBV10-3 to TRBJ2-4; possibly TRBD1 for D (5 bases). The ends were cut back, 2 bases at V and 0 bases at J, with 14 bases in the middle. Per the germline V gene, CDR1 is ENHRY and CDR2 is SYGVKD. The CDR3 is 17 amino acids. The CDR3 coding sequence is TGTGCCATCAGTGAGGTGATAACAGGACAAGCCAAAAACATTCAGTACTTC. Protein: CAISEVITGQAKNIQYF.

This clonotype came up a few times. V is TRBV5-1 and J is TRBJ2-7; no definite D call. Trimming cost V 4 bases and J 0 bases, with 14 bases left between them. Germline V gene sequence: CDR1 SGHRS, CDR2 YFSETQ. The CDR3 length is 15 residues. CDR3 in DNA: TGCGCCAGCAGCCCGGACGCCCAAAGCTCCTACGAGCAGTACTTC. Translation: CASSPDAQSSYEQYF. The variable domain in full, completed from reference TRBV5-1 and TRBJ2-7, reads KAGVTQTPRYLIKTRGQQVTLSCSPISGHRSVSWYQQTPGQGLQFLFEYFSETQRNKGNFPGRFSGRQFSNSRSEMNVSTLELGDSALYLCASSPDAQSSYEQYFGPGTRLTVT.

This clonotype was recorded many times. CDR3 in DNA: TGCGCCAGCAGGCTAGGACAGGGAGAAGGGGAGACCCAGTACTTC. It translates to CASRLGQGEGETQYF. This chain uses TRBV4-1 with TRBJ2-5; 8 bases match TRBD1. Trimming at V came to 6 bases and at J to 5 bases, leaving 11 bases not matched to a gene. The CDR3 has 15 amino acids. Germline lookup yields CDR1 MGHRA and CDR2 YSYEKL.

CDR3 nucleotide sequence: TGTGCCAGCAGTTCCAGACTAGCGGGGTCTAGCTCCTACAATGAGCAGTTCTTC. Protein sequence: CASSSRLAGSSSYNEQFF. The chain joins TRBV27 to TRBJ2-1; TRBD2 aligns across 11 bases. The CDR3 is 18 amino acids. Germline V lookup: CDR1 MNHEY, CDR2 SMNVEV (reference sequence). The trim removed 4 bases at V and 0 bases at J, leaving 8 bases unmatched.

On this clonotype itself: A read error may produce the germline difference seen at one junction end. The chain is built from TRBV7-3 and TRBJ2-1; D unresolved. This CDR3 is 15 amino acids long. The germline gives CDR1 SGHTA, CDR2 FQGTGA. CDR3 in DNA: TGTGCCGGCAGCCAAGAGGATGGTTCCTACAATGAGCAGTTCTTC. Its translation is CAGSQEDGSYNEQFF.

The CDR3 protein is CASSQEMNTEAFF. The CDR3 coding sequence is TGTGCCAGCAGCCAAGAGATGAACACTGAAGCTTTCTTT. The chain employs TRBV3-1 and TRBJ1-1; D is uncertain. The CDR3 is 13 amino acids. Per the germline V gene, CDR1 is LGHDT and CDR2 is YNNKEL (reference sequence). V was clipped by 0 bases and J by 0 bases, with 2 bases between them. The full variable domain, its missing parts supplied by reference TRBV3-1 and TRBJ1-1, is DTAVSQTPKYLVTQMGNDKSIKCEQNLGHDTMYWYKQDSKKFLKIMFSYNNKELIINETVPNRFSPKSPDKAHLNLHINSLELGDSAVYFCASSQEMNTEAFFGQGTRLTVV.

In this sample, this clonotype turned up many times. The rearrangement uses TRBV30 and TRBJ2-1; 8 nucleotides line up with TRBD2. CDR1 GTSNPN and CDR2 SVGIG come from the germline V gene (reference sequence). This CDR3 has 17 residues. Unmatched junction bases numbered 15, after V lost 0 bases and J lost 8 bases. CDR3 in amino acids: CAWSVQAWGGRTDEQFF. The CDR3 DNA sequence: TGTGCCTGGAGTGTACAAGCGTGGGGCGGGAGGACCGATGAGCAGTTCTTC.

This clonotype was detected many times. This sequence joins TRBV12-3 or TRBV12-4 and TRBJ2-5; TRBD2 matches at 10 bases. This CDR3 region has 14 residues. Unmatched junction bases numbered 4, after V lost 3 bases and J lost 6 bases. CDR3 DNA sequence: TGTGCCAGCAGTTTCTCTAGCGGGAGACAGACCCAGTACTTC. Amino acids: CASSFSSGRQTQYF.

This clonotype was counted only a few times. The chain combines TRBV19 with TRBJ2-3; D uncertain. This CDR3 is 14 amino acids long. CDR1 is LNHDA and CDR2 is SQIVND in the germline V gene (reference sequence). The V end was cut by 3 bases, the J end by 2 bases, with 9 bases between. CDR3 amino acids: CASSMSGFTDTQYF. The CDR3 DNA reads TGTGCCAGTAGTATGTCTGGGTTCACAGATACGCAGTATTTT. The full variable domain, with the rest looked up from reference TRBV19 and TRBJ2-3, is DGGITQSPKYLFRKEGQNVTLSCEQNLNHDAMYWYRQDPGQGLRLIYYSQIVNDFQKGDIAEGYSVSREKKESFPLTVTSAQKNPTAFYLCASSMSGFTDTQYFGPGTRLTVL.

The chain couples TRBV6-1 to TRBJ2-7; 8 bases are shared with TRBD2. The CDR3 totals 13 residues. V dropped 7 bases and J dropped 3; count of bases not matched to a gene: 5. CDR1 and CDR2 from the germline V gene are MNHNS and SASEGT. CDR3: CASKSGRDYEQYF. The CDR3 DNA sequence: TGTGCCAGCAAATCCGGGAGGGACTACGAGCAGTACTTC.

This clonotype was picked up many times. The J gene is TRBJ2-3, the V gene TRBV5-1, with D tentatively TRBD1 or TRBD2 (5 bases each). V was shortened by 1 base and J by 6 bases, with 18 bases between the two germline ends. The CDR3 consists of 16 residues. The germline V gene has CDR1 SGHRS and CDR2 YFSETQ. CDR3 sequence (DNA): TGCGCCAGCAGCTTGTTCATCGGGGCAGAAAGGGATACGCAGTATTTT. It yields the protein CASSLFIGAERDTQYF.

As for this clonotype: This clone may be a read error of a much larger clone one base away. The chain has TRBV11-1 and TRBJ2-1; no reliable D call. This CDR3 comprises 14 residues. CDR1 and CDR2 from the germline V gene are SGHAT and FQDESV (reference sequence). CDR3 in amino acids: CANSLARKEGEQFF. The CDR3 nucleotides are TGTGCCAACAGCTTAGCCCGAAAGGAAGGGGAGCAGTTCTTC.

The chain couples TRBV29-1 to TRBJ1-1, with TRBD1 matching over 7 bases. This CDR3 has 14 amino acids. The ends lost 5 bases at V and 5 bases at J; junction bases unmatched: 11. From germline, CDR1 is SQVTM and CDR2 ANQGSEA. The CDR3 region is CSVYRRDSKTEAFF. CDR3 in DNA: TGCAGCGTTTACCGTAGGGACAGTAAGACTGAAGCTTTCTTT.

The V gene is TRBV12-5, the J gene TRBJ2-1, with D hard to call. The germline V and J ends were trimmed by 1 base and 3 bases, with 7 bases remaining between them. The V gene's germline CDR1 is LGHNT and CDR2 FRNRAP. This CDR3 has 14 amino acids. CDR3 sequence (DNA): TGTGCTAGTGGTTTGGGAAGAAACTACAATGAGCAGTTCTTC. Protein product: CASGLGRNYNEQFF.

The rearrangement links TRBV9 to TRBJ1-5; D unresolved. Trimming took 0 bases from V and 3 from J, leaving 7 bases between them. This CDR3 spans 14 amino acids. The germline gives CDR1 SGDLS, CDR2 YYNGEE. CDR3 loop: CASSVGGNNQPQHF. The DNA for the CDR3 is TGTGCCAGCAGCGTAGGGGGAAACAATCAGCCCCAGCATTTT.

This chain joins TRBV5-1 and TRBJ2-3; D might be TRBD2 (6 bases). The CDR3 spans 14 residues. The V end was cut by 4 bases, the J end by 1 base, with 10 bases between. Germline V CDR1 and CDR2: SGHRS, YFSETQ. The chain's CDR3 is CASSLAWGTDTQYF. The CDR3 DNA sequence: TGCGCCAGCAGCCTAGCGTGGGGCACAGATACGCAGTATTTT.

Many counts were recorded for this clonotype. This rearrangement joins TRBV2 to TRBJ2-5, with TRBD2 matching over 7 bases. Trimming cost V 6 bases and J 2 bases; bases outside gene matches: 3. This CDR3 is 13 amino acids long. Germline V gene data show CDR1 as SNHLY and CDR2 as FYNNEI. Here the CDR3 reads CASRRTSQETQYF. In DNA, the CDR3 is TGTGCCAGCAGGAGGACTAGTCAAGAGACCCAGTACTTC.